The sequence of this TCR beta chain was determined in a study of shared clonotypes between healthy human individuals. The authors ran the assay at deep level. In the source study's methods: ImmunoSEQ output lacked quality scores and full-length reads, limiting matched filtering. Produced via immunoSEQ multiplex PCR; TCRdb's table is partial and in-frame only. The V and J calls and clone size are taken from that table; D and trimming were inferred from the DNA. Here the sample spans millions of clones, approximately 92% being singletons. This clone was seen a single time. All of the donors resided in Nashville, Tennessee, and each was a Caucasian adult. Source material: naive CD4+ T cells sorted from blood. Subset meaning: CD45RA+ positively selected. The sequence derives from a man between 18 and 29 years old in good health.

The CDR3 sequence is CASTIAGGNTGELFF. The CDR3 DNA is TGTGCCAGCACCATAGCGGGAGGAAACACCGGGGAGCTGTTTTTT. The chain couples TRBV2 to TRBJ2-2; 10 positions agree with TRBD2. J gave up 2 bases and V 7 bases, and 4 bases lay outside the gene matches. This CDR3 region has 15 residues. Germline loops: CDR1 SNHLY, CDR2 FYNNEI.